This is a list of T cell receptor beta chains from one sample in a study of identical twins. One entry per CDR3 protein, called by TCRdb with MiXCR from the 5' RACE reads. There are about 480,000 distinct CDR3 sequences in the sample; 13% to 15% occur only once, and more than 0.5% lies in the top ten. In addition, the sample was reused for a study of yellow fever vaccine responses in identical twins.

Sequenced: CD4+ T cells sorted from blood. The receptors originated from a woman aged 18 to 35 in good health. CDR3s include the opening cysteine and the closing phenylalanine or tryptophan. A D gene is named only where the DNA matches it firmly. Clone size is stated in some rows and not others, as once, few, many or a class when expanded.

cdr3_aa cdr3_nt d_call j_call clone_size v_call
CASSVKGLARYNEQFF TGTGCCAGCAGTGTTAAAGGACTAGCGCGATACAATGAGCAGTTCTTC TRBD2 TRBJ2-1 - TRBV25-1
CSANSGGSQTQYF TGCAGTGCTAATAGCGGGGGCAGTCAGACGCAGTATTTT TRBD2 TRBJ2-3 - TRBV20-1
CASSLEGVGTDTQYF TGTGCCAGCAGCTTAGAGGGAGTAGGAACAGATACGCAGTATTTT - TRBJ2-3 many TRBV7-2
CASSLQAAGGNEQFF TGTGCCAGCAGCTTACAGGCAGCGGGGGGGAATGAGCAGTTCTTC TRBD2 TRBJ2-1 many TRBV7-2
CASTTDRLNTEAFF TGCGCCAGCACCACGGACAGATTGAACACTGAAGCTTTCTTT - TRBJ1-1 - TRBV5-1
CASSKGFGVMNTEAFF TGCGCCAGCAGCAAGGGGTTCGGGGTTATGAACACTGAAGCTTTCTTT - TRBJ1-1 - TRBV5-1
CASRTASPYEQYF TGTGCCAGCAGGACTGCCAGCCCCTACGAGCAGTACTTC - TRBJ2-7 - TRBV6-2/TRBV6-3
CSALGEQGAEKLFF TGCAGTGCTCTGGGGGAGCAGGGGGCTGAAAAACTGTTTTTT TRBD1 TRBJ1-4 - TRBV20-1
CASSPTGSEKLFF TGTGCCAGCAGCCCCACAGGGTCCGAAAAACTGTTTTTT - TRBJ1-4 few TRBV12-3/TRBV12-4
CASSQEVGRGDEQFF TGTGCCAGCAGCCAAGAGGTTGGCAGGGGGGATGAGCAGTTCTTC - TRBJ2-1 - TRBV14
CATSRDGGTYEQYF TGTGCCACCAGCAGAGATGGCGGCACCTACGAGCAGTACTTC - TRBJ2-7 - TRBV15
CASSPQQGNEQFF TGTGCCAGCAGCCCCCAACAGGGTAATGAGCAGTTCTTC - TRBJ2-1 - TRBV7-9
CASSLNGSDEQYF TGTGCCAGCAGTTTAAATGGATCGGACGAGCAGTACTTC - TRBJ2-7 - TRBV28
CASRTDGSSYNEQFF TGTGCCAGCAGGACGGACGGGAGCTCCTACAATGAGCAGTTCTTC - TRBJ2-1 - TRBV6-1
CASSLGGQINQPQHF TGTGCCAGCAGTTTGGGCGGGCAGATCAATCAGCCCCAGCATTTT - TRBJ1-5 - TRBV12-3/TRBV12-4
CASAGTTYEQYF TGTGCCAGCGCCGGGACTACCTACGAGCAGTACTTC TRBD2 TRBJ2-7 once TRBV6-5
CASRDSRGYTF TGTGCCAGCCGGGACAGTCGTGGCTACACCTTC TRBD1 TRBJ1-2 - TRBV7-9
CSATGGDGTSTDTQYF TGCAGTGCTACGGGGGGAGATGGAACTAGCACAGATACGCAGTATTTT TRBD2 TRBJ2-3 few TRBV20-1
CASSPATVTYNSPLHF TGTGCCAGCAGCCCCGCGACAGTGACCTATAATTCACCCCTCCACTTT - TRBJ1-6 many TRBV4-2
CASSAGLAGAQETQYF TGTGCCAGCAGCGCCGGACTAGCGGGGGCACAAGAGACCCAGTACTTC TRBD2 TRBJ2-5 few TRBV9
CASREEENQPQHF TGCGCCAGCAGAGAGGAGGAGAATCAGCCCCAGCATTTT - TRBJ1-5 - TRBV5-1
CASVFSGGADEQYF TGTGCCAGCGTCTTTTCCGGGGGGGCAGACGAGCAGTACTTC TRBD2 TRBJ2-7 - TRBV28
CASTGLAGTGANVLTF TGTGCCAGTACCGGACTAGCGGGAACCGGGGCCAACGTCCTGACTTTC TRBD2 TRBJ2-6 - TRBV19
CSASRTSSREQFF TGCAGTGCTAGCCGGACTAGTTCGCGTGAGCAGTTCTTC TRBD2 TRBJ2-1 - TRBV20-1
CASSFGTSGTDTQYF TGTGCCAGCAGCTTCGGGACCTCTGGCACAGATACGCAGTATTTT - TRBJ2-3 many TRBV7-9
CASSLAQGGTGELFF TGTGCCAGCAGCTTGGCACAGGGGGGCACCGGGGAGCTGTTTTTT TRBD1 TRBJ2-2 - TRBV5-6
CSVLAGGQYNEQFF TGCAGCGTGCTAGCGGGGGGCCAATACAATGAGCAGTTCTTC TRBD2 TRBJ2-1 - TRBV29-1
CASSFNAGSGGANEQFF TGTGCCAGCAGCTTTAACGCGGGTAGCGGGGGGGCAAATGAGCAGTTCTTC TRBD2 TRBJ2-1 - TRBV7-2
CASSLSRGHQPQHF TGTGCCAGCAGTTTAAGTAGGGGGCATCAGCCCCAGCATTTT TRBD1 TRBJ1-5 many TRBV12-3/TRBV12-4
CASSKRRGDTQYF TGCGCCAGCAGCAAACGGAGGGGAGATACGCAGTATTTT - TRBJ2-3 many TRBV5-1
CASSSSGAQETQYF TGCGCCAGCAGCTCCTCCGGGGCCCAAGAGACCCAGTACTTC - TRBJ2-5 - TRBV7-9
CASSLVGGGQGVLSAFF TGTGCCAGCAGCTTAGTTGGGGGGGGACAGGGAGTCTTGTCGGCTTTCTTT TRBD1 TRBJ1-1 many TRBV7-8
CSALKTFYEQYF TGCAGTGCCCTCAAAACCTTCTACGAGCAGTACTTC - TRBJ2-7 few TRBV20-1
CASSLSSTGSPEAFF TGTGCCAGCAGTTTGTCTTCCACAGGGAGCCCTGAAGCTTTCTTT - TRBJ1-1 - TRBV28
CSVDRETGGTYEQYF TGCAGCGTTGACCGGGAAACAGGGGGTACCTACGAGCAGTACTTC TRBD1 TRBJ2-7 - TRBV29-1
CASSLATGTDTQYF TGCGCCAGCAGCTTGGCTACAGGTACAGATACGCAGTATTTT - TRBJ2-3 few TRBV5-1
CASSYDGPSGHGYTF TGCGCCAGCAGCTATGACGGACCTTCGGGCCATGGCTACACCTTC - TRBJ1-2 few TRBV5-1
CASSRPPAGASGELFF TGTGCCAGCAGCCGACCCCCAGCGGGAGCTTCCGGGGAGCTGTTTTTT TRBD2 TRBJ2-2 - TRBV11-2
CASSPLAGAQFF TGTGCCAGCAGCCCTCTAGCGGGAGCGCAGTTCTTC TRBD2 TRBJ2-1 - TRBV3-1
CASSLPSGAPNGELFF TGTGCCAGCAGCCTTCCTAGCGGGGCTCCCAACGGGGAGCTGTTTTTT TRBD2 TRBJ2-2 once TRBV6-1
CSGLQDGNYGYTF TGCAGTGGTCTTCAGGACGGTAACTATGGCTACACCTTC - TRBJ1-2 - TRBV20-1
CASSLRTPGFTDTQYF TGTGCCAGCAGCCTCCGGACTCCCGGTTTCACAGATACGCAGTATTTT - TRBJ2-3 - TRBV5-6
CASSFRLAGLSYEQYF TGTGCCAGCAGCTTCAGACTAGCGGGTCTCTCCTACGAGCAGTACTTC TRBD2 TRBJ2-7 - TRBV3-1
CASSLDRLAGGSGLAKNIQYF TGTGCCAGTAGTTTAGATCGACTAGCGGGAGGTAGTGGGTTGGCCAAAAACATTCAGTACTTC TRBD2 TRBJ2-4 - TRBV28
CASSPTYRGLAGAVREQYF TGTGCCAGCAGCCCCACGTACAGGGGACTAGCGGGAGCGGTTCGCGAGCAGTACTTC TRBD2 TRBJ2-7 - TRBV11-2
CASSSQTNSRSYEQYF TGTGCCAGCAGCTCGCAGACAAATTCTCGGTCCTACGAGCAGTACTTC - TRBJ2-7 few TRBV7-9
CASSQDFGREQFF TGCGCCAGCAGCCAAGATTTCGGGCGGGAGCAGTTCTTC - TRBJ2-1 - TRBV4-3
CASTPSEYNEQFF TGTGCCAGCACCCCCTCAGAATACAATGAGCAGTTCTTC - TRBJ2-1 many TRBV6-6
CSAITSGRKVEQYF TGCAGTGCTATCACTAGCGGGAGAAAAGTGGAGCAGTACTTC TRBD2 TRBJ2-7 - TRBV20-1
CASSTPGLVQETQYF TGTGCCAGCAGCACACCGGGACTAGTCCAAGAGACCCAGTACTTC TRBD2 TRBJ2-5 - TRBV7-6
CASTGTGTSGEQYF TGCGCCAGTACCGGGACAGGGACCTCCGGCGAGCAGTACTTC TRBD1 TRBJ2-7 - TRBV5-1
CSILLGVLSGRVIYEQYF TGCAGCATACTTTTGGGGGTGTTGTCGGGCAGAGTTATCTACGAGCAGTACTTC - TRBJ2-7 - TRBV29-1
CATSDFSSVGANVLTF TGTGCCACCAGTGATTTTTCGTCGGTTGGGGCCAACGTCCTGACTTTC - TRBJ2-6 - TRBV24-1
CARLPLTGTGHQPQHF TGTGCCCGCCTACCTCTAACAGGGACTGGGCATCAGCCCCAGCATTTT - TRBJ1-5 - TRBV21-1